The clone carrying this T cell receptor (beta chain) came up many times. Antigen specificity is unknown. This entry belongs to a study of human T cells and chemical hapten exposure. Background on the study: Small pooled library volume differences chiefly drove per-sample TCR yield variation.

Time point here: healthy volunteer bleed at 2 weeks. The template was total RNA from unfractionated whole blood. From germline, CDR1 is DFQATT and CDR2 SNEGSKA (reference sequence). Trimming left V 0 bases short and J 7 bases short, with 15 bases between. CDR3 length: 14 residues. The library labeled individual cDNA molecules by adding unique molecular identifiers to them. Under the authors' procedure: Samples held a median of approximately 96,000 TCRs, range roughly 23,224–750,000. TCRdb recomputed calls from the RACE reads with MiXCR, one row per CDR3 protein. The V and J calls reflect TCRdb's pipeline rather than the authors' work. The sample lists about 47,000 distinct CDR3 sequences, nearly 4.5% seen once, with 5.8% in the top ten. Findings and limits, study-wide: Unchanged with DPC sensitization were TCRs above 1 in 1000 frequency.

The sample taken for sequencing was whole blood. The V gene is TRBV20-1, the J gene TRBJ1-2; maybe TRBD1 (5 bases). The receptor was isolated from a human donor in good health. Some clones in this sample may be carry-over from other donors' samples. The chain's CDR3 is CSARDLARVAGYTF. Here the CDR3 DNA reads TGCAGTGCTAGAGATCTGGCCAGGGTAGCTGGCTACACCTTC.